The clone carrying this T cell receptor (beta chain) occurred a few times. The target antigen is unknown. The CDR3 end falls 3 residues outside the read, so it is completed with the germline J gene. The sample is drawn from a study of T cell clonality in common variable immunodeficiency. Study-wide results and caveats: Common variable immunodeficiency TCR beta sequences reportedly had fewer deletions and N-nucleotide insertions. T cell subpopulation sequencing would be needed to explain CVID clonality.

Sequenced by immunoSEQ multiplex PCR; TCRdb stores in-frame clones only, minus some. The sample is made up of about 20,000 clones, none counted only once. The CDR3 runs 13 residues. CDR1 is LNHDA, CDR2 SQIVND, per germline (reference sequence). V gave up 6 bases and J gave up 6 bases, with 14 bases separating them. The sequence was obtained from a human donor with common variable immunodeficiency. Sequencing was carried out using peripheral blood mononuclear cells. The J gene is TRBJ1-1, the V gene TRBV19, with no clear D. The CDR3 bases that were read are TGTGCCAGTAGCCAGGAGGTAGGAGCTGAA. This gives the protein CASSQEVGAE. The entire CDR3 protein reads CASSQEVGAEAFF. The whole variable domain, remainder taken from reference TRBV19 and TRBJ1-1, is DGGITQSPKYLFRKEGQNVTLSCEQNLNHDAMYWYRQDPGQGLRLIYYSQIVNDFQKGDIAEGYSVSREKKESFPLTVTSAQKNPTAFYLCASSQEVGAEAFFGQGTRLTVV.